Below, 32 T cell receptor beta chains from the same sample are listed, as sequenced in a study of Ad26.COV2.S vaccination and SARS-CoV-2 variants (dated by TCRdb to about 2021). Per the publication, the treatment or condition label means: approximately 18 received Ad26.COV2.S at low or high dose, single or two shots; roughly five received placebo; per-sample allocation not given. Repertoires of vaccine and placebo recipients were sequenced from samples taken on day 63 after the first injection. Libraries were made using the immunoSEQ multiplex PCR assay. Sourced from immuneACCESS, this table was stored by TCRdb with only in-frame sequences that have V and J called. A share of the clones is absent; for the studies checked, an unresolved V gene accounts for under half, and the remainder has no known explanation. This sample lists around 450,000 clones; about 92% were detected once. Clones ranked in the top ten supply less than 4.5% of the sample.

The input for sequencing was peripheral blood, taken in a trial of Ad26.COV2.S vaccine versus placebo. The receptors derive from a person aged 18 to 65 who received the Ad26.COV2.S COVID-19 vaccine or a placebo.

CDR3 in amino acids: CASSLNGGTTGELFF. CDR3 nucleotides: TGTGCCAGCAGTTTAAATGGCGGGACGACCGGGGAGCTGTTTTTT. The chain joins TRBV27 to TRBJ2-2; TRBD2 is a possible D gene (6 bases). The CDR3 totals 15 residues. V was shortened by 2 bases and J by 5 bases, with 12 bases between the two germline ends. Germline V gene sequence: CDR1 MNHEY, CDR2 SMNVEV (reference sequence).

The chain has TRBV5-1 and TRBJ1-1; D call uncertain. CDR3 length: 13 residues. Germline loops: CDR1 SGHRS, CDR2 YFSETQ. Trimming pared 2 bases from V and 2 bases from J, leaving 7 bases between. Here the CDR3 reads CASSLRHNTEAFF. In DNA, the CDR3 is TGCGCCAGCAGCTTACGACATAACACTGAAGCTTTCTTT.

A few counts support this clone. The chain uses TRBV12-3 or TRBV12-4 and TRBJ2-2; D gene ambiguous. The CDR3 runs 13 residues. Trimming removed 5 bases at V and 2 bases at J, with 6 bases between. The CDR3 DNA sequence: TGTGCCAGCAGTAATGGCAACACCGGGGAGCTGTTTTTT. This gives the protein CASSNGNTGELFF.

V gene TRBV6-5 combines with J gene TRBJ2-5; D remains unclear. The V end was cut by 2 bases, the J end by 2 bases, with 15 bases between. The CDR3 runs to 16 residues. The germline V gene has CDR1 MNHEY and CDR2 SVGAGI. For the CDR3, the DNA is TGTGCCAGCAGTTACGGCGGCAGCAAAACTCAAGAGACCCAGTACTTC. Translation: CASSYGGSKTQETQYF.

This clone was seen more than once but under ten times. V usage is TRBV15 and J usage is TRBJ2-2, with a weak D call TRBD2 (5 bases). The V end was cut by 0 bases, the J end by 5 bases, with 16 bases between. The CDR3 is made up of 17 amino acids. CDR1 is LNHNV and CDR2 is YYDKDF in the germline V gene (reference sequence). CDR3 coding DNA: TGTGCCACCAGCAGAGACAGGTTGAGATCGGGGACCGGGGAGCTGTTTTTT. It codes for CATSRDRLRSGTGELFF.

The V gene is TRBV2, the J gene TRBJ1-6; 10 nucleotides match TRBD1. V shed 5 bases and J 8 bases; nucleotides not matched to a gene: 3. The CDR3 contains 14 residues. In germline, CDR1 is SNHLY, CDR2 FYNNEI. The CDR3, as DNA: TGTGCCAGCAGTCCCGGGACAGGGGATTCACCCCTCCACTTT. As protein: CASSPGTGDSPLHF.

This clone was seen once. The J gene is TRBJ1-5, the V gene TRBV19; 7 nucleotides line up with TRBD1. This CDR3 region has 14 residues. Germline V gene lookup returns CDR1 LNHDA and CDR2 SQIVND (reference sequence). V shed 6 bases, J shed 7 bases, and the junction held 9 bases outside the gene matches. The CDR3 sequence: CASRRTGIQQPQHF. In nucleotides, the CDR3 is TGTGCCAGTAGACGGACAGGCATCCAACAGCCCCAGCATTTT.

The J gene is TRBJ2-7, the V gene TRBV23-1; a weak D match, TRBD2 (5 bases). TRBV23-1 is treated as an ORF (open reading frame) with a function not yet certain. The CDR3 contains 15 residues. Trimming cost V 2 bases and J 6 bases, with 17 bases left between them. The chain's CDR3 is CASSQPGRATGEQYF. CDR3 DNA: TGCGCCAGCAGTCAACCTGGGCGGGCCACCGGCGAGCAGTACTTC.

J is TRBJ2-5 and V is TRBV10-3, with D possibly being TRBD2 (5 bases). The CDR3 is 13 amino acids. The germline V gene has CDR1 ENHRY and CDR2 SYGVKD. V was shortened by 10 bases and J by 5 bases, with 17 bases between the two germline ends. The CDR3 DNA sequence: TGTGCCACCTCACTGGCCAGAGGGGAGACCCAGTACTTC. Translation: CATSLARGETQYF.

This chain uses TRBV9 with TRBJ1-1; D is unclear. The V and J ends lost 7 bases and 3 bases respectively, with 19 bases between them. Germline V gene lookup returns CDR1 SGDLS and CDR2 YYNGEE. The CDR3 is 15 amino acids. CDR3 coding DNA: TGTGCCAGCTCCCCTAGTGGTGGGCTACACACTGAAGCTTTCTTT. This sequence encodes CASSPSGGLHTEAFF.

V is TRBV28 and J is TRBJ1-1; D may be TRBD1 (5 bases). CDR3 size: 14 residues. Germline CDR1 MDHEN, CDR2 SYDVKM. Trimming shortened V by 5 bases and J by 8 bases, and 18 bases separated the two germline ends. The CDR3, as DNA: TGTGCCAGCAGTCCTCCCGCAGGGAGGGTAGAAGCTTTCTTT. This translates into CASSPPAGRVEAFF.

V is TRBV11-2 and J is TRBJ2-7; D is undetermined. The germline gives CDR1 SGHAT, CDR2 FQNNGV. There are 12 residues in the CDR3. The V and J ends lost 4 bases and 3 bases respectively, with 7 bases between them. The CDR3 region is CASSSGFYEQYF. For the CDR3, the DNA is TGTGCCAGCAGCTCCGGATTCTACGAGCAGTACTTC.

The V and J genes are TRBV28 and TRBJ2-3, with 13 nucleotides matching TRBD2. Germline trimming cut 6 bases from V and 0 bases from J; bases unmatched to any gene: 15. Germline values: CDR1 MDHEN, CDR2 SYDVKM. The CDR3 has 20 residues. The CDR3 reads CASRLSPGLAGFLSTDTQYF. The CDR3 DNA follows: TGTGCCAGCAGGCTGAGCCCGGGACTAGCGGGATTCCTCAGCACAGATACGCAGTATTTT.

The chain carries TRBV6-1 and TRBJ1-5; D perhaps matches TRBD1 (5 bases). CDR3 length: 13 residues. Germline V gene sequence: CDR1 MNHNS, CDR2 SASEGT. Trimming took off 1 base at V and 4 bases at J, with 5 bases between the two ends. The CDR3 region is CASSEEGNQPQHF. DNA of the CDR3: TGTGCCAGCAGTGAAGAGGGGAATCAGCCCCAGCATTTT.

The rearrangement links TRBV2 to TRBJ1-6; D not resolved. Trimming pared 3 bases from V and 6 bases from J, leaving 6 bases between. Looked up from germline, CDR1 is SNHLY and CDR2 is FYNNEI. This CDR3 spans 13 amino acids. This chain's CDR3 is CASSELGNSPLHF. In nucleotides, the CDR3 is TGTGCCAGCAGTGAGTTGGGTAATTCACCCCTCCACTTT.

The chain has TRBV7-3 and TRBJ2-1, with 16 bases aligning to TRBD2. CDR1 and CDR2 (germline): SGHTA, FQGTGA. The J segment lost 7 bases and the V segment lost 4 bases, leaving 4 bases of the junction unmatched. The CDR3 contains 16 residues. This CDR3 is CASSSGLAGGDNEQFF. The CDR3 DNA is TGTGCCAGCAGCTCGGGACTAGCGGGAGGGGATAATGAGCAGTTCTTC.

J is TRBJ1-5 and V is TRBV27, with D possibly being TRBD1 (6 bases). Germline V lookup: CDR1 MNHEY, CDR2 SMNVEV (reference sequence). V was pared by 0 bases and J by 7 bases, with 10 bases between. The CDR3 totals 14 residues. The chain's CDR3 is CASSLSRGGQPQHF. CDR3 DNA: TGTGCCAGCAGTTTATCCAGGGGTGGGCAGCCCCAGCATTTT.

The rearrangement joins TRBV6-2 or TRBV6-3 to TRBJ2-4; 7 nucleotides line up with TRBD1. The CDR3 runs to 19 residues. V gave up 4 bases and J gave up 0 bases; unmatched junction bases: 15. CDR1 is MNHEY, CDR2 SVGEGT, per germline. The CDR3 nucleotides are TGTGCCAGCAGTTCCGGCCCAGTTGGGACAGACATAGCCAAAAACATTCAGTACTTC. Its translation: CASSSGPVGTDIAKNIQYF.

The CDR3 loop reads CASSYRDRGPQGSNQPQHF. CDR3 nucleotides: TGTGCCAGCAGTTACAGGGACAGGGGGCCCCAGGGCAGCAATCAGCCCCAGCATTTT. The gene calls are TRBV6-2 or TRBV6-3 and TRBJ1-5, with 12 positions matching TRBD1. The CDR3 contains 19 residues. Losses at the gene ends were 2 bases for V and 1 base for J; bases not matched to a gene: 9. Germline loops: CDR1 MNHEY, CDR2 SVGEGT.

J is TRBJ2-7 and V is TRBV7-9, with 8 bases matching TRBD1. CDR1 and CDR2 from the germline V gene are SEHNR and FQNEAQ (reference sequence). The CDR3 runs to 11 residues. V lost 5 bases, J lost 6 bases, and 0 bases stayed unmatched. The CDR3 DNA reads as TGTGCCAGCAGCGACAGGGGCGAGCAGTACTTC. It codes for CASSDRGEQYF.

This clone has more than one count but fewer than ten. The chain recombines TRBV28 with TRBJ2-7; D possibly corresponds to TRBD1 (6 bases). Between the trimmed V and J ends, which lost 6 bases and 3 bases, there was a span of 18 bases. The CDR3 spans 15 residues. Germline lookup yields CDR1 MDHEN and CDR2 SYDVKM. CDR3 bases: TGTGCCAGCAGAGCTCGACAGGTCTTGGACTACGAGCAGTACTTC. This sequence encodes CASRARQVLDYEQYF. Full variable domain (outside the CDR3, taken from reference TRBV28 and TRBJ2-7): DVKVTQSSRYLVKRTGEKVFLECVQDMDHENMFWYRQDPGLGLRLIYFSYDVKMKEKGDIPEGYSVSREKKERFSLILESASTNQTSMYLCASRARQVLDYEQYFGPGTRLTVT.

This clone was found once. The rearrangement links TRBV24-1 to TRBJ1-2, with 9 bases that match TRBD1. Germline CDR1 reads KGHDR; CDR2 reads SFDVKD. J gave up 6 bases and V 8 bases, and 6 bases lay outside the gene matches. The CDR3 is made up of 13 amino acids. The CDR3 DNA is TGTGCCACCAACCAGGGACAGGGAGATGGCTACACCTTC. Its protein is CATNQGQGDGYTF.

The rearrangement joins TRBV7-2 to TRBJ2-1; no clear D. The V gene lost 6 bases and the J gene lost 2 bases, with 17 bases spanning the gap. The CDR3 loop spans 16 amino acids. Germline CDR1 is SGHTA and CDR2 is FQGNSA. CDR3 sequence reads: CASRSYEPSAYNEQFF. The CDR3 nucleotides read TGTGCCAGCAGGTCTTATGAGCCCAGTGCCTACAATGAGCAGTTCTTC.

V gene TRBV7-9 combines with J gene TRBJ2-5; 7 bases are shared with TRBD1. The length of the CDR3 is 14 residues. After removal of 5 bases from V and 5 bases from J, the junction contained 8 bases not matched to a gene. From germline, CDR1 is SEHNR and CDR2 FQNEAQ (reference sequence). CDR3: CASSKWDRDETQYF. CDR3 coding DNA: TGTGCCAGCAGCAAATGGGACAGAGATGAGACCCAGTACTTC.

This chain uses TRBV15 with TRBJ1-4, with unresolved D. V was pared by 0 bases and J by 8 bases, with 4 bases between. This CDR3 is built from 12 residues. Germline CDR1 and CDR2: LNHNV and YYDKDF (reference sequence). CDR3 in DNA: TGTGCCACCAGCAGAGACAACGAAAAACTGTTTTTT. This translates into CATSRDNEKLFF.

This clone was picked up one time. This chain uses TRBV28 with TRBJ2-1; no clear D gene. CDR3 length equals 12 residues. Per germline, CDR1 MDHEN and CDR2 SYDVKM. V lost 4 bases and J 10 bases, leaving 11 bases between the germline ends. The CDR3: CASSSRRGEQFF. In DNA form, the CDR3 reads TGTGCCAGCAGTTCCCGCCGCGGCGAGCAGTTCTTC. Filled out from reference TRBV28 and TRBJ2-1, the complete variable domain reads DVKVTQSSRYLVKRTGEKVFLECVQDMDHENMFWYRQDPGLGLRLIYFSYDVKMKEKGDIPEGYSVSREKKERFSLILESASTNQTSMYLCASSSRRGEQFFGPGTRLTVL.

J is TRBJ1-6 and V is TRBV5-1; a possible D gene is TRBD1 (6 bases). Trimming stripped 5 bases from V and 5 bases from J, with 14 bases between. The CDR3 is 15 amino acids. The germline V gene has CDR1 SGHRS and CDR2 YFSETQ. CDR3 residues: CASRPQGPDNSPLHF. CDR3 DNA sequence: TGCGCCAGCAGACCCCAGGGGCCGGATAATTCACCCCTCCACTTT.

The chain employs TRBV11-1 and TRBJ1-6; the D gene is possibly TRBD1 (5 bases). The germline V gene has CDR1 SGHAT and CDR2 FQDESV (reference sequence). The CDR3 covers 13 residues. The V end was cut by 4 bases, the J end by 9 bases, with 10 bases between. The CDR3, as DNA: TGTGCCAGCAGCTCATCAGGGCTTTCACCCCTCCACTTT. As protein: CASSSSGLSPLHF.

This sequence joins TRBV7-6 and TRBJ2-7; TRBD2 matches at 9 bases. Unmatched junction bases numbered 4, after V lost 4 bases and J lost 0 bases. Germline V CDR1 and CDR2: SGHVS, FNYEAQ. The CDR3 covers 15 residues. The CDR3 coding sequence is TGTGCCAGCAGCTCAGCGGGAGGACCCTCCTACGAGCAGTACTTC. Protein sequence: CASSSAGGPSYEQYF. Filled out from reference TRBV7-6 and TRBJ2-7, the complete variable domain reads GAGVSQSPRYKVTKRGQDVALRCDPISGHVSLYWYRQALGQGPEFLTYFNYEAQQDKSGLPNDRFSAERPEGSISTLTIQRTEQRDSAMYRCASSSAGGPSYEQYFGPGTRLTVT.

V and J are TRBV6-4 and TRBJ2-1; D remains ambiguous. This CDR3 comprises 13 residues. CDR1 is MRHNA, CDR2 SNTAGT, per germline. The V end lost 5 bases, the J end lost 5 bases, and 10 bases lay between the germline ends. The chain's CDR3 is CASSQAWDNEQFF. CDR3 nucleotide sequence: TGTGCCAGCAGTCAGGCGTGGGACAATGAGCAGTTCTTC.

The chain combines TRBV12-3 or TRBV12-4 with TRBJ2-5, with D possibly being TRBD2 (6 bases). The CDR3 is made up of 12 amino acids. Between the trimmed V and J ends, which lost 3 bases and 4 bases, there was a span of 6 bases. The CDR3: CASSFGGETQYF. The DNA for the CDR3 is TGTGCCAGCAGTTTCGGGGGAGAGACCCAGTACTTC.

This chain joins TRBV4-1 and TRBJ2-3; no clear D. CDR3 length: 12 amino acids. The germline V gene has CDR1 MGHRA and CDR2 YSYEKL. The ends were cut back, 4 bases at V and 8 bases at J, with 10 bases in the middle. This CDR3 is CASSLSFTTQYF. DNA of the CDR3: TGCGCCAGCAGCCTAAGCTTCACTACGCAGTATTTT.